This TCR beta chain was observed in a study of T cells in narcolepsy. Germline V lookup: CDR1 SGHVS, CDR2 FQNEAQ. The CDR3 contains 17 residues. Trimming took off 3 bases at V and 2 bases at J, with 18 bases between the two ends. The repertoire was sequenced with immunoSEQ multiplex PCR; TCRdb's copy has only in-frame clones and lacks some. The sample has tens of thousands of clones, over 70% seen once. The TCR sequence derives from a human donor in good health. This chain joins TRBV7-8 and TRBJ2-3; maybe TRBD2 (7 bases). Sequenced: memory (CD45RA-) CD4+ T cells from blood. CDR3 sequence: CASSFLGAGASTDTQYF. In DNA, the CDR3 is TGTGCCAGCAGCTTCCTTGGGGCGGGGGCGTCCACAGATACGCAGTATTTT.